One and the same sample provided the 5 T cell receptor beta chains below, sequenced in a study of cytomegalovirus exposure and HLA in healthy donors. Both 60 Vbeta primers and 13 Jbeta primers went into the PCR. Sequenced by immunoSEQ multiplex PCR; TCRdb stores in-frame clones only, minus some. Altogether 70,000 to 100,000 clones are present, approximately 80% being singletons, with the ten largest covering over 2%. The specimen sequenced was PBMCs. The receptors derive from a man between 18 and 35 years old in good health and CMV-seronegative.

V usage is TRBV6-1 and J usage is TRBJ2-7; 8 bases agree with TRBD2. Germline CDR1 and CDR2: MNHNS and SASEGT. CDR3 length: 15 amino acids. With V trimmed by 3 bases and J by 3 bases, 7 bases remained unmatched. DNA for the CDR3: TGTGCCAGCAGTGAGGCGGGGGGTGATCTCTACGAGCAGTACTTC. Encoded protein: CASSEAGGDLYEQYF.

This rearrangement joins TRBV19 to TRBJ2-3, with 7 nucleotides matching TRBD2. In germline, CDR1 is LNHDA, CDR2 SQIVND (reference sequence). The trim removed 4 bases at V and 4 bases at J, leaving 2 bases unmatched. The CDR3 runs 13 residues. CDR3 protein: CASSTAGADTQYF. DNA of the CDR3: TGTGCCAGTAGTACGGCGGGGGCAGATACGCAGTATTTT.

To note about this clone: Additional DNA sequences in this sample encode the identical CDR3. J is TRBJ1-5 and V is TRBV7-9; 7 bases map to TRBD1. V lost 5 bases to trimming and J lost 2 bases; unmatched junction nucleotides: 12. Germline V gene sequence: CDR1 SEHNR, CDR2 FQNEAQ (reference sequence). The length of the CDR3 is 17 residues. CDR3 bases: TGTGCCAGCAGCCCTTCCACGACAGGGAGAGGCAATCAGCCCCAGCATTTT. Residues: CASSPSTTGRGNQPQHF.

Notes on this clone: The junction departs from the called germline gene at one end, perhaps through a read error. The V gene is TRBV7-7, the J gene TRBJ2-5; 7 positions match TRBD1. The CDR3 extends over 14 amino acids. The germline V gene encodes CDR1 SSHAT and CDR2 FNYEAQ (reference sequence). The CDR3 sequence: CASSPPDREGTQYF. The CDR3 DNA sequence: TGTGCTAGCAGCCCTCCCGACAGGGAAGGGACCCAGTACTTC. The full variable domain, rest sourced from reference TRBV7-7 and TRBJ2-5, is GAGVSQSPRYKVTKRGQDVTLRCDPISSHATLYWYQQALGQGPEFLTYFNYEAQPDKSGLPSDRFSAERPEGSISTLTIQRTEQRDSAMYRCASSPPDREGTQYFGPGTRLLVL.

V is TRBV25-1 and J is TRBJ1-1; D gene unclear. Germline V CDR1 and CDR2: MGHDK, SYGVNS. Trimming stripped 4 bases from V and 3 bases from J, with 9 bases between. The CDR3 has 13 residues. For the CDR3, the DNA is TGTGCCAGCAGTGCAGACAAATACACTGAAGCTTTCTTT. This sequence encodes CASSADKYTEAFF.